The rows below give T cell receptor beta chains drawn from one sample of a study of CD8 T cells in Susac syndrome. TCRdb passed the immunoSEQ multiplex PCR reads through MiXCR, listing each CDR3 protein once. The table lists 150,000 or so distinct CDR3 sequences, about 94% of them singletons. Material: CD8+ T cells from PBMCs. These receptors came from a human donor with multiple sclerosis. CDR3s include the opening cysteine and the closing phenylalanine or tryptophan. Each record gives: clone size, J gene, D gene, V gene, CDR3 protein, CDR3 DNA. The D gene is left open where the match is weak. Size values are once, few and many counts, or a class for expanded clones, and some rows have none.

clone size: once; J gene: TRBJ1-1; D gene: -; V gene: TRBV28; CDR3 protein: CASSFRLPIANTEAFF; CDR3 DNA: TGTGCCAGCAGTTTCCGGTTACCAATTGCCAACACTGAAGCTTTCTTT
clone size: -; J gene: TRBJ2-1; D gene: TRBD2; V gene: TRBV15; CDR3 protein: CATSSGLSRRLAGPYNEQFF; CDR3 DNA: TGTGCCACCAGCTCGGGATTGTCGCGCCGACTAGCGGGGCCCTACAATGAGCAGTTCTTC
clone size: -; J gene: TRBJ1-2; D gene: TRBD1; V gene: TRBV12-3/TRBV12-4; CDR3 protein: CASSATGQGAMGGYTF; CDR3 DNA: TGTGCCAGCAGTGCGACCGGACAGGGGGCAATGGGTGGCTACACCTTC
clone size: -; J gene: TRBJ1-1; D gene: -; V gene: TRBV28; CDR3 protein: CASSFREMGTEAFF; CDR3 DNA: TGTGCCAGCAGTTTTCGGGAAATGGGAACTGAAGCTTTCTTT
clone size: once; J gene: TRBJ2-7; D gene: TRBD1; V gene: TRBV10-3; CDR3 protein: CAIAVGRTGDEQYF; CDR3 DNA: TGTGCCATCGCTGTGGGCCGGACAGGGGACGAGCAGTACTTC
clone size: -; J gene: TRBJ2-7; D gene: -; V gene: TRBV20-1; CDR3 protein: CSASGTDSYEQYF; CDR3 DNA: TGCAGTGCCAGTGGGACGGATTCCTACGAGCAGTACTTC
clone size: -; J gene: TRBJ1-6; D gene: -; V gene: TRBV23-1; CDR3 protein: CASGTRPPGVNNSPLHF; CDR3 DNA: TGCGCCAGCGGAACCCGTCCCCCAGGGGTTAATAATTCACCCCTCCACTTT
clone size: -; J gene: TRBJ2-1; D gene: -; V gene: TRBV10-1; CDR3 protein: CASSESLGSSYNEQFF; CDR3 DNA: TGCGCCAGCAGTGAGAGCCTCGGAAGCTCCTACAATGAGCAGTTCTTC
clone size: -; J gene: TRBJ2-3; D gene: TRBD2; V gene: TRBV9; CDR3 protein: CASSALSGGPTDTQYF; CDR3 DNA: TGTGCCAGCAGCGCCCTGAGCGGGGGACCCACAGATACGCAGTATTTT
clone size: -; J gene: TRBJ1-1; D gene: TRBD1; V gene: TRBV20-1; CDR3 protein: CSATWTGGTEAFF; CDR3 DNA: TGCAGTGCTACCTGGACAGGGGGCACTGAAGCTTTCTTT
clone size: -; J gene: TRBJ2-1; D gene: -; V gene: TRBV7-3; CDR3 protein: CASSLMGPSSSYNEQFF; CDR3 DNA: TGTGCCAGCAGCTTAATGGGGCCCTCCAGCTCCTACAATGAGCAGTTCTTC
clone size: -; J gene: TRBJ1-6; D gene: -; V gene: TRBV6-5; CDR3 protein: CASSYSGNSPLHF; CDR3 DNA: TGTGCCAGCAGTTACTCTGGGAATTCACCCCTCCACTTT
clone size: -; J gene: TRBJ2-3; D gene: -; V gene: TRBV6-4; CDR3 protein: CASSSTPRDGGTDTQYF; CDR3 DNA: TGTGCCAGCAGCTCGACCCCGAGGGACGGAGGCACAGATACGCAGTATTTT
clone size: -; J gene: TRBJ2-1; D gene: -; V gene: TRBV27; CDR3 protein: CASSGQADQQFF; CDR3 DNA: TGTGCCAGCTCCGGGCAGGCGGACCAGCAGTTCTTC
clone size: -; J gene: TRBJ1-1; D gene: -; V gene: TRBV9; CDR3 protein: CASSGSSLRGSMREAFF; CDR3 DNA: TGTGCCAGCAGCGGTAGCAGTCTCAGGGGTTCCATGCGTGAAGCTTTCTTT